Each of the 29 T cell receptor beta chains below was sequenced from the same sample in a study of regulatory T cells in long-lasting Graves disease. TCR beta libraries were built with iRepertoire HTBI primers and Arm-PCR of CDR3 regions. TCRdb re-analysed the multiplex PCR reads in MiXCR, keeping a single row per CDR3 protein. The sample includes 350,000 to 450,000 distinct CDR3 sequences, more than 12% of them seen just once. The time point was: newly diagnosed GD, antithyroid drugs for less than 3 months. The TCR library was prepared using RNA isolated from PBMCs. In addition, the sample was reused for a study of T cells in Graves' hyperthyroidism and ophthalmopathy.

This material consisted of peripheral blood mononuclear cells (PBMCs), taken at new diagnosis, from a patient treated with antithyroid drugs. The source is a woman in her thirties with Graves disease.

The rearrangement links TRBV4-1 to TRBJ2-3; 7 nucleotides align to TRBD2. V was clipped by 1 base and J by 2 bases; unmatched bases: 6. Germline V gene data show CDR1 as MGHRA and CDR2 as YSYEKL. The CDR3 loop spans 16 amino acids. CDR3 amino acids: CASSQGLAEFTDTQYF. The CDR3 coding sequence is TGCGCCAGCAGCCAAGGGCTAGCGGAATTCACAGATACGCAGTATTTT.

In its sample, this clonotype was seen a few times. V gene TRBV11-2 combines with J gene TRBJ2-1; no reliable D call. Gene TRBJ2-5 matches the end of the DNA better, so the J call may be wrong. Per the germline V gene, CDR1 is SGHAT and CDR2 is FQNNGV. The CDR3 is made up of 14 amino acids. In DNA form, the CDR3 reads TGTGCCAGCAGCTTAGGGTCTACTGGGGAGACCCAGTACTTC. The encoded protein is CASSLGSTGETQYF.

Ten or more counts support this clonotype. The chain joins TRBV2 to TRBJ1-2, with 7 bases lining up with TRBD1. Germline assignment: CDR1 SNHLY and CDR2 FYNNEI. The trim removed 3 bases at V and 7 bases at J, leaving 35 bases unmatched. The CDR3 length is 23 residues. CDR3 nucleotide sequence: TGTGCCAGCAGTGATCGGGTTAGAGTCCCTACCATTGGGACAGTCTATTGGCTAGGTGGCTACACCTTC. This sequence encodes CASSDRVRVPTIGTVYWLGGYTF.

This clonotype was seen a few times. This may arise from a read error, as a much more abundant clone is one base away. CDR3 nucleotide sequence: TGTGCCCGGAGTAGGGGTGAGCAGTTCTTC. Translation: CARSRGEQFF. The chain has TRBV30 and TRBJ2-1, with a weak D call TRBD1 (5 bases). CDR1 GTSNPN and CDR2 SVGIG come from the germline V gene (reference sequence). The CDR3 is 10 amino acids.

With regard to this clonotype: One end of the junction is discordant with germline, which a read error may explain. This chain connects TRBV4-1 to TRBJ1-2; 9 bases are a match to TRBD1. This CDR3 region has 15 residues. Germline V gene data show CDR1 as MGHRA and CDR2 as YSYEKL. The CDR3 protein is CTSSQGDRDAGGYTF. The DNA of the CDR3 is TGCACCAGCAGCCAAGGGGACAGGGATGCCGGTGGCTACACCTTC.

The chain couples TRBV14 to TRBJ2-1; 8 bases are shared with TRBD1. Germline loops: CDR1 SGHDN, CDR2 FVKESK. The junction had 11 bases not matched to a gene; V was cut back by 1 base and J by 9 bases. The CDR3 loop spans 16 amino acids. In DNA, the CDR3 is TGTGCCAGCAGCCAAGGCAGGGGACAGGTCCAAGGTGAGCAGTTCTTC. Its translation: CASSQGRGQVQGEQFF.

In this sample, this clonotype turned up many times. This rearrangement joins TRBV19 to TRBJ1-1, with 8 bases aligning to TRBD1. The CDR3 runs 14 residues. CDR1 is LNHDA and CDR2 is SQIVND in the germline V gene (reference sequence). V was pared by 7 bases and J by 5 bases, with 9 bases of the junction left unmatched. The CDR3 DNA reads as TGTGCCAGTATCAACAGGGGGGGTGAAACTGAAGCTTTCTTT. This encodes CASINRGGETEAFF.

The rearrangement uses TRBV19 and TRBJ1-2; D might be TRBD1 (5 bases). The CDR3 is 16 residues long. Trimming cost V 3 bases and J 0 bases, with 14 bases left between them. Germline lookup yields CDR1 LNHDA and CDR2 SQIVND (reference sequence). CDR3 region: CASSIRRAQANYGYTF. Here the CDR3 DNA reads TGTGCCAGTAGTATCCGCAGGGCCCAAGCTAACTATGGCTACACCTTC.

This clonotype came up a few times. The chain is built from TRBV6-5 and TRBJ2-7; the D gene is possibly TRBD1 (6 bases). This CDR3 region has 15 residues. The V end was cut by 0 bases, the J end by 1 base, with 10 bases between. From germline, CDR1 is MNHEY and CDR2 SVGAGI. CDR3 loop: CASSYSRDISYEQYF. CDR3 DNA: TGTGCCAGCAGTTACTCTAGGGACATTTCCTACGAGCAGTACTTC.

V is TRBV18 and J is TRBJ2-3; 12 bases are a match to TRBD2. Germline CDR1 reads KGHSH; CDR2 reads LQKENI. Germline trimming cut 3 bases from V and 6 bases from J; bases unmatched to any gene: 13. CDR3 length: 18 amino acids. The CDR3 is CASSPSSGLAGSRDTQYF. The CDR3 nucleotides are TGTGCCAGCTCACCGTCTTCCGGACTAGCGGGGTCCCGGGATACGCAGTATTTT.

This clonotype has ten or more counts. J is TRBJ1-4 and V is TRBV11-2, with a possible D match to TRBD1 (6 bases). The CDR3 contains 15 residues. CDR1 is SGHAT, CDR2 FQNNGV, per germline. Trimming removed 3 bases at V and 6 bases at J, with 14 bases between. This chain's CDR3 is CASSFTGTLDEKLFF. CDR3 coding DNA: TGTGCCAGCAGCTTTACCGGGACACTGGATGAAAAACTGTTTTTT.

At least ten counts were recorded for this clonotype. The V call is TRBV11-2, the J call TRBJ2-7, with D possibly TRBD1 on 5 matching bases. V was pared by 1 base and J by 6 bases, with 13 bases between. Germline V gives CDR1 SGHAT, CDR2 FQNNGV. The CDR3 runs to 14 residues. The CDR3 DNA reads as TGTGCCAGCAGCTTAGTCGGCAGGGTGGGCGAGCAGTACTTC. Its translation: CASSLVGRVGEQYF.

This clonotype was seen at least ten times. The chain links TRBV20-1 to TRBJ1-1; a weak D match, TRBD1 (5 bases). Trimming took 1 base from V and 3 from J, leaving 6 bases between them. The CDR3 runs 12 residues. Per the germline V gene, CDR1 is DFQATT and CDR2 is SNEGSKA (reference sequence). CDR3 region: CSARVRDTEAFF. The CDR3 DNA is TGCAGTGCTAGAGTCAGGGACACTGAAGCTTTCTTT.

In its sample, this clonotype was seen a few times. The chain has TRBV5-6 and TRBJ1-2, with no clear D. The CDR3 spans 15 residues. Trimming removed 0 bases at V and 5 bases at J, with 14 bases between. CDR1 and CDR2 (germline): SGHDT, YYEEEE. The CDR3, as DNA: TGTGCCAGCAGCTTGGAAGGGAGATGGTTGTATGGCTACACCTTC. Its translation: CASSLEGRWLYGYTF.

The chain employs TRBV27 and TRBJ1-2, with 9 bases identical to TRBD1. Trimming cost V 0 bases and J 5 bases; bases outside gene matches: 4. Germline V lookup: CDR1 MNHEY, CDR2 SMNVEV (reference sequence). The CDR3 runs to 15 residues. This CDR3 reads CASSLSQDRGYGYTF. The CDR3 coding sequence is TGTGCCAGCAGTTTATCCCAGGACAGGGGTTATGGCTACACCTTC.

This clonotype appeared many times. The CDR3 nucleotides are TGTGCCAGCAGCTTAGGTGTCGCGTTGTCGCTCAATGAGCAGTTCTTC. Translating it yields CASSLGVALSLNEQFF. The V call is TRBV11-1, the J call TRBJ2-1; no clear D. Germline CDR1 and CDR2: SGHAT and FQDESV (reference sequence). Trimming took off 1 base at V and 6 bases at J, with 16 bases between the two ends. The CDR3 length is 16 residues.

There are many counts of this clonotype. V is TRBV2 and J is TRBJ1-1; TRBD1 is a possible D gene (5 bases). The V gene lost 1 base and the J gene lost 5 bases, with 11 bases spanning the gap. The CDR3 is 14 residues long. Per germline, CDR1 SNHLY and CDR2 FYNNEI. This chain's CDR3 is CASSEGRVMTEAFF. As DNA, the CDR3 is TGTGCCAGCAGTGAAGGCAGGGTTATGACTGAAGCTTTCTTT.

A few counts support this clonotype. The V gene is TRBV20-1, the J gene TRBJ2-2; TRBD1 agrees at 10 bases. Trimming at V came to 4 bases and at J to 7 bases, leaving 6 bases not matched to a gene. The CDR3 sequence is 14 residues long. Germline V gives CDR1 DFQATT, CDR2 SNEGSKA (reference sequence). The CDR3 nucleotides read TGCAGTGCTACCGGGACAGGGGTGATCGGGGAGCTGTTTTTT. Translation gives CSATGTGVIGELFF.

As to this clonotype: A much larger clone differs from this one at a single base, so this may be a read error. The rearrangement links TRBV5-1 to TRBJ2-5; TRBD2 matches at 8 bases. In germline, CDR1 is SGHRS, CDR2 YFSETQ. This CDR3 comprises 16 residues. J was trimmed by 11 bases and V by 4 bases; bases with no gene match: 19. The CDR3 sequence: CASSLKTSARAGEQYF. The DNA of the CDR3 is TGCGCCAGCAGCCTTAAGACTAGCGCCAGAGCTGGAGAGCAGTACTTC.

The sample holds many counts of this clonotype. CDR3 nucleotides: TGCGCCAGCAGCCCCCGGGGGGGGAACAATGAGCAGTTCTTC. As protein: CASSPRGGNNEQFF. This rearrangement joins TRBV5-1 to TRBJ2-1; 8 nucleotides align to TRBD2. This CDR3 has 14 amino acids. Per the germline V gene, CDR1 is SGHRS and CDR2 is YFSETQ. Trimming cost V 4 bases and J 5 bases; bases outside gene matches: 5.

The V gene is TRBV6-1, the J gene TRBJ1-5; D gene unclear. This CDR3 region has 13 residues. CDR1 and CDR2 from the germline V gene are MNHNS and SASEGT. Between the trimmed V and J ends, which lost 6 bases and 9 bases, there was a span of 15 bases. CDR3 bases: TGTGCCAGCAGAAAGACTATGACTTGGCCCCAGCATTTT. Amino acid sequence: CASRKTMTWPQHF.

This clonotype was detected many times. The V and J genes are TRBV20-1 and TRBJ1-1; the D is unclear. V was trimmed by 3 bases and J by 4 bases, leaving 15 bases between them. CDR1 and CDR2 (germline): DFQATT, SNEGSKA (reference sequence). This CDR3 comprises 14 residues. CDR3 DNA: TGCAGTGCTAGCCCCGGTGGGATACTCACTGAAGCTTTCTTT. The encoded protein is CSASPGGILTEAFF.

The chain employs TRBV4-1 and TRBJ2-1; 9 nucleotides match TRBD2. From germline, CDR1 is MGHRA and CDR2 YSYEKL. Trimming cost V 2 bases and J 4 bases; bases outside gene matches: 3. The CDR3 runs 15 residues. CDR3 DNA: TGCGCCAGCAGCCAACTAGCGGGAAGTTACAATGAGCAGTTCTTC. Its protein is CASSQLAGSYNEQFF.

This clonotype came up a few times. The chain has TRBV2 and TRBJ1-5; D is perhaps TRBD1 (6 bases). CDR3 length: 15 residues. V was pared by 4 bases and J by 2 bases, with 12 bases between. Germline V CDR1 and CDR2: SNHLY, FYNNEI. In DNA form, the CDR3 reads TGTGCCAGCAGTGTCAGGGGTGGCGGCAATCAGCCCCAGCATTTT. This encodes CASSVRGGGNQPQHF.

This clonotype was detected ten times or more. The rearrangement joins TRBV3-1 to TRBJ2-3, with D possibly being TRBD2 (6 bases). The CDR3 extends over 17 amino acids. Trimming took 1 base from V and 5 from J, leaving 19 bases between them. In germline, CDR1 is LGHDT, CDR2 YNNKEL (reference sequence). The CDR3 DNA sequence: TGTGCCAGCAGCCAAGTCAGCGAGCGGGCGGTCGTAGATACGCAGTATTTT. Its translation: CASSQVSERAVVDTQYF.

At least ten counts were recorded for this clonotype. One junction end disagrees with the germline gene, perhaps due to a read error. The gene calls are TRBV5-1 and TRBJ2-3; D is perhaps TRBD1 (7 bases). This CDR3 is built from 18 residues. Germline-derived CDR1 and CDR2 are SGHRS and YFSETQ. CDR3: CAGSPRRTQGTSTDTQYF. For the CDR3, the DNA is TGCGCCGGCAGCCCTCGTCGAACACAGGGGACTAGCACAGATACGCAGTATTTT.

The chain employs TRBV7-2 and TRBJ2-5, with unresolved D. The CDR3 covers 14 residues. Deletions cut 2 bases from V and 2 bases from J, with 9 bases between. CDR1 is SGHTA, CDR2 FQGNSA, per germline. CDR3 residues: CASSLRSGQETQYF. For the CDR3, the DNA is TGTGCCAGCAGCTTAAGGTCAGGACAAGAGACCCAGTACTTC.

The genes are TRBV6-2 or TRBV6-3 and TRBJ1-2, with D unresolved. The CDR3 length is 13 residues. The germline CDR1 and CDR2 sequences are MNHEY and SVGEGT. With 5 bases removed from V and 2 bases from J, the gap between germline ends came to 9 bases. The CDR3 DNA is TGTGCCAGCAGTGTTCGACCGAACTATGGCTACACCTTC. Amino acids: CASSVRPNYGYTF.

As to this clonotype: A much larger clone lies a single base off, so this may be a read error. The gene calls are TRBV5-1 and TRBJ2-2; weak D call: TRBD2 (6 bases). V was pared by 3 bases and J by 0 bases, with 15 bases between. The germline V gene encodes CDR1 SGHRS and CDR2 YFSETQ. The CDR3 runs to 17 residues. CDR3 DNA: TGCGCCAGCAGCTCGGAGTTGGGACTCGCGAACACCGGGGAGCTGTTTTTT. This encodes CASSSELGLANTGELFF. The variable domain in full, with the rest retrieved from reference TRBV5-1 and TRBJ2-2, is KAGVTQTPRYLIKTRGQQVTLSCSPISGHRSVSWYQQTPGQGLQFLFEYFSETQRNKGNFPGRFSGRQFSNSRSEMNVSTLELGDSALYLCASSSELGLANTGELFFGEGSRLTVL.